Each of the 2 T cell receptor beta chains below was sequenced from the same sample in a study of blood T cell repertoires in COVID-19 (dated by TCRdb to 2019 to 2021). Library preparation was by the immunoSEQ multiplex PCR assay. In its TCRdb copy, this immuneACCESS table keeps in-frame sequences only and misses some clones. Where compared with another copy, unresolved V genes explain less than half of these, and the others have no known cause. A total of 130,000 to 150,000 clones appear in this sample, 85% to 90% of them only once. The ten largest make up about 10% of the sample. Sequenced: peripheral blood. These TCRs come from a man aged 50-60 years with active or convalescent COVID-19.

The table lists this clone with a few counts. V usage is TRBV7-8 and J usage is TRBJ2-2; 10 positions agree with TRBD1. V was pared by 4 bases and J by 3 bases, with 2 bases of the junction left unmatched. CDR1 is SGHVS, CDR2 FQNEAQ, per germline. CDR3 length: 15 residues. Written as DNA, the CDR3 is TGTGCCAGCAGCTGGGACAGGGGATACACCGGGGAGCTGTTTTTT. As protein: CASSWDRGYTGELFF. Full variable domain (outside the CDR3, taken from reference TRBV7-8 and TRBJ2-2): GAGVSQSPRYKVAKRGQDVALRCDPISGHVSLFWYQQALGQGPEFLTYFQNEAQLDKSGLPSDRFFAERPEGSVSTLKIQRTQQEDSAVYLCASSWDRGYTGELFFGEGSRLTVL.

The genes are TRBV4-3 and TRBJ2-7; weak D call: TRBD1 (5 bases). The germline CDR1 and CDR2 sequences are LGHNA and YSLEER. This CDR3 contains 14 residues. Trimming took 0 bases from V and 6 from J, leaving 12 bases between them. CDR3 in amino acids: CASSQDLGVSEQYF. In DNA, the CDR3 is TGCGCCAGCAGCCAAGACTTAGGGGTCTCCGAGCAGTACTTC.